These 12 T cell receptor beta chains originate from one sample sequenced in a study of CD8 T cells in Susac syndrome. RNA, at 0.5 to 1 ug, was reverse transcribed with random hexamers. TCRdb ran MiXCR on the immunoSEQ multiplex PCR reads and lists one entry per CDR3 protein. The sample lists approximately 150,000 distinct CDR3 sequences, approximately 95% seen once, with about 0.095% in the top ten. The sample taken for sequencing was CD4+ T cells from PBMCs. The receptors here all came from a human donor with multiple sclerosis.

V usage is TRBV7-2 and J usage is TRBJ2-7; tentatively, D is TRBD1 (6 bases). V dropped 5 bases and J dropped 7 bases, with 24 bases sitting between them. Germline V gene sequence: CDR1 SGHTA, CDR2 FQGNSA. CDR3 length equals 16 residues. For the CDR3, the DNA is TGTGCCAGCAGCACCCGGGATGGGGGCCGTATAGGGGAGCAGTACTTC. This translates into CASSTRDGGRIGEQYF. The full variable domain, completed using reference TRBV7-2 and TRBJ2-7, is GAGVSQSPSNKVTEKGKDVELRCDPISGHTALYWYRQSLGQGLEFLIYFQGNSAPDKSGLPSDRFSAERTGGSVSTLTIQRTQQEDSAVYLCASSTRDGGRIGEQYFGPGTRLTVT.

The J gene is TRBJ2-7, the V gene TRBV27, with 16 nucleotides matching TRBD2. Germline CDR1 reads MNHEY; CDR2 reads SMNVEV (reference sequence). The CDR3 runs 15 residues. V was pared by 6 bases and J by 5 bases, with 4 bases of the junction left unmatched. CDR3 DNA: TGTGCCAGCAGGGGACTAGCGGGAGGGGAAGACGAGCAGTACTTC. Protein sequence: CASRGLAGGEDEQYF.

The chain couples TRBV7-2 to TRBJ1-1; the D gene is possibly TRBD1 (5 bases). The CDR3 consists of 14 residues. With 5 bases removed from V and 9 bases from J, the gap between germline ends came to 19 bases. In germline, CDR1 is SGHTA, CDR2 FQGNSA. As DNA, the CDR3 is TGTGCCAGCAGCCTCCCCGGGACGGCGAGAAAAGCTTTCTTT. It encodes CASSLPGTARKAFF.

This clonotype has a single count. The rearrangement links TRBV19 to TRBJ2-2, with 13 bases matching TRBD2. V was clipped by 9 bases and J by 5 bases; unmatched bases: 6. The CDR3 sequence is 15 residues long. Germline-derived CDR1 and CDR2 are LNHDA and SQIVND (reference sequence). CDR3 in DNA: TGTGCCAGCCGGACTAGCGGGAGAGTTACCGGGGAGCTGTTTTTT. Protein: CASRTSGRVTGELFF.

This clonotype has a single count. The chain couples TRBV30 to TRBJ1-1, with 9 bases fitting TRBD1. This CDR3 is 13 amino acids long. Looked up from germline, CDR1 is GTSNPN and CDR2 is SVGIG (reference sequence). V shed 4 bases, J shed 7 bases, and the junction held 7 bases outside the gene matches. The CDR3: CAWMTGQGREAFF. The CDR3 DNA follows: TGTGCCTGGATGACGGGACAGGGTCGTGAAGCTTTCTTT.

V usage is TRBV5-1 and J usage is TRBJ2-4; the match to TRBD1 covers 9 bases. V was clipped by 4 bases and J by 9 bases; unmatched bases: 5. Germline V gene data show CDR1 as SGHRS and CDR2 as YFSETQ. The CDR3 consists of 13 residues. CDR3 sequence reads: CASSKDRGGIQYF. DNA of the CDR3: TGCGCCAGCAGCAAGGACAGGGGTGGCATTCAGTACTTC.

The chain joins TRBV28 to TRBJ2-7, with D maybe TRBD2 (6 bases). The length of the CDR3 is 14 residues. V shed 6 bases and J shed 2 bases, with 14 bases lying between them. Germline CDR1 MDHEN, CDR2 SYDVKM. CDR3 in amino acids: CASRENGGTYEQYF. DNA of the CDR3: TGTGCCAGCAGAGAGAATGGCGGGACCTACGAGCAGTACTTC. The variable domain in full, with the rest retrieved from reference TRBV28 and TRBJ2-7, is DVKVTQSSRYLVKRTGEKVFLECVQDMDHENMFWYRQDPGLGLRLIYFSYDVKMKEKGDIPEGYSVSREKKERFSLILESASTNQTSMYLCASRENGGTYEQYFGPGTRLTVT.

This chain connects TRBV28 to TRBJ2-3; 7 nucleotides agree with TRBD1. The V segment lost 3 bases and the J segment 1 base; nucleotides outside the gene matches: 4. Looked up from germline, CDR1 is MDHEN and CDR2 is SYDVKM. The CDR3 spans 15 residues. The CDR3 sequence is CASSLRQGRTDTQYF. DNA for the CDR3: TGTGCCAGCAGTTTGAGACAGGGACGCACAGATACGCAGTATTTT.

This chain connects TRBV15 to TRBJ1-3; D is possibly TRBD1 (5 bases). This CDR3 region has 17 residues. V was cut by 1 base and J by 0 bases, with 13 bases left in between. The germline CDR1 and CDR2 sequences are LNHNV and YYDKDF (reference sequence). Written as DNA, the CDR3 is TGTGCCACCAGCAGAGGTTCAGGGTATGACTCTGGAAACACCATATATTTT. Protein: CATSRGSGYDSGNTIYF.

This chain uses TRBV11-2 with TRBJ2-7, with TRBD1 as a possible D gene (5 bases). Trimming took 5 bases from V and 2 from J, leaving 13 bases between them. Germline assignment: CDR1 SGHAT and CDR2 FQNNGV. CDR3 size: 14 residues. The CDR3 loop is CASSSNRSPYEQYF. In DNA, the CDR3 is TGTGCCAGCAGCAGTAACAGGAGTCCCTACGAGCAGTACTTC.

The CDR3 region has the DNA TGTGCCAGCAGCCGGGGACAGGGTGTTCTGGAGACCCAGTACTTC. Protein: CASSRGQGVLETQYF. The chain combines TRBV5-4 with TRBJ2-5; 9 bases agree with TRBD1. The germline gives CDR1 SGHNT, CDR2 YYREEE (reference sequence). V shed 4 bases, J shed 5 bases, and the junction held 9 bases outside the gene matches. The CDR3 runs to 15 residues.

On this clonotype: Compared with germline, one end of the junction differs, possibly owing to a read error. The chain links TRBV28 to TRBJ1-6; TRBD1 agrees at 7 bases. The germline CDR1 and CDR2 sequences are MDHEN and SYDVKM. The CDR3 runs 14 residues. The CDR3 nucleotides read TGTTCCAGCCAACAGGGGTTAACTAATTCACCCCTCCACTTT. This encodes CSSQQGLTNSPLHF.